The TCR beta chain described here comes from a study of tissue T cells after allogeneic stem cell transplantation. Time point given: mouse harvest day 14 after allogeneic transplant. Tail vein injection delivered 10^7 T-cell-depleted bone marrow cells and 10^6 splenic CD5+ T cells. Produced via immunoSEQ multiplex PCR; TCRdb's table is partial and in-frame only. The profile shows some 6,100 clones, about 43% of them singletons. The CDR3 is made up of 13 amino acids. Germline V gene data show CDR1 as KGHTA and CDR2 as FQNQQP. As for this clone: Its cognate antigen is unknown. These gene names are mouse names. With the read ending 1 residue before the CDR3 end, the germline J gene is used to fill in that end.

The study's findings and limits: Within patients, tissue anatomy strongly shaped TCR repertoire composition.

Specimen: gut tissue. This TCR came from a female BALB/c mouse given C57BL/6 T cells with graft-versus-host disease after an allogeneic hematopoietic cell transplant. The chain is built from TRBV23 and TRBJ1-1; the table assigns TRBD1, which was not confirmed against the DNA. The part of the CDR3 DNA that was read is TGCTCCAGCAGTCCACAGAGAAACACAGAAGTCTTC. It is translated as CSSSPQRNTEVF. The CDR3 reads in full as CSSSPQRNTEVFF.